This record concerns one T cell receptor (beta chain) sequence. This specimen belongs to a study of T-cell reconstitution after alpha-beta-depleted transplantation in children. The CDR3 sequence is 17 residues long. V was clipped by 3 bases and J by 2 bases, with 20 bases between them. Germline-derived CDR1 and CDR2 are DFQATT and SNEGSKA (reference sequence). The authors prepared the TCRbeta library with unique molecular identifiers. TCRdb itself ran the PCR reads through MiXCR, one entry per CDR3 protein. The data hold 530,000 or so distinct CDR3 sequences, with 27% observed a single time. The chain carries TRBV20-1 and TRBJ2-1, with D tentatively TRBD2 (6 bases). Sequenced here: PBMCs, sampled before TCRalphabeta/CD19-depleted stem cell transplant. This TCR was recovered from a boy less than two years old with Wiskott-Aldrich syndrome, due to receive a stem cell transplant. CDR3 protein: CSASHRGNLGAYNEQFF. The DNA for the CDR3 is TGCAGTGCTAGCCATCGGGGGAACCTGGGCGCCTACAATGAGCAGTTCTTC.